Listed here are 20 T cell receptor beta chains from one sample, sequenced in a study of T cell clones after liver transplantation. TCRdb's copy holds only in-frame clones and misses some; the assay was immunoSEQ multiplex PCR. The sample consists of several thousand clones, over 70% of them appearing once. Sequencing used CD8+ T cells from blood, obtained approximately 3.5 years after liver transplant. Receptor source: a human patient who received a liver transplant. Some T cells may arise from the graft donor.

The chain recombines TRBV7-9 with TRBJ2-4, with TRBD1 as a possible D gene (5 bases). Germline lookup yields CDR1 SEHNR and CDR2 FQNEAQ (reference sequence). V shed 0 bases and J shed 6 bases, with 21 bases lying between them. The CDR3 is 18 amino acids. CDR3 nucleotides: TGTGCCAGCAGCTTAGCCGCCTTTTACAGGTCTGGTGGAAACATTCAGTACTTC. This sequence encodes CASSLAAFYRSGGNIQYF.

The sample holds a few counts of this clone. This chain connects TRBV7-6 to TRBJ1-5; tentatively, D is TRBD1 (5 bases). The germline V and J ends were trimmed by 2 bases and 3 bases, with 14 bases remaining between them. There are 16 residues in the CDR3. Germline CDR1 SGHVS, CDR2 FNYEAQ. As DNA, the CDR3 is TGTGCCAGCAGCTTAAATCCGGGGGTTAACAATCAGCCCCAGCATTTT. Its translation is CASSLNPGVNNQPQHF.

This chain's CDR3 is CASSLGHEQYF. In DNA form, the CDR3 reads TGTGCCAGCAGCTTGGGCCACGAGCAGTACTTC. The chain uses TRBV5-6 and TRBJ2-7; D uncertain. CDR3 size: 11 residues. Trimming pared 0 bases from V and 5 bases from J, leaving 3 bases between. The germline V gene encodes CDR1 SGHDT and CDR2 YYEEEE.

The V gene is TRBV4-1, the J gene TRBJ1-5; D uncertain. The V gene lost 4 bases and the J gene lost 9 bases, with 13 bases spanning the gap. In germline, CDR1 is MGHRA, CDR2 YSYEKL. This CDR3 has 13 amino acids. Written as DNA, the CDR3 is TGCGCCAGCAGCCCCCGGCAGGCCTGGCCCCAGCATTTT. Protein product: CASSPRQAWPQHF.

This chain connects TRBV15 to TRBJ2-1; D remains ambiguous. Germline V gene lookup returns CDR1 LNHNV and CDR2 YYDKDF (reference sequence). The CDR3 sequence is 15 residues long. Between the trimmed V and J ends, which lost 0 bases and 4 bases, there was a span of 10 bases. The CDR3, as DNA: TGTGCCACCAGCAGAGATCCGAACGATTACAATGAGCAGTTCTTC. It yields the protein CATSRDPNDYNEQFF.

V usage is TRBV7-9 and J usage is TRBJ2-1; TRBD2 agrees at 8 bases. This CDR3 has 16 amino acids. Germline CDR1 SEHNR, CDR2 FQNEAQ (reference sequence). The ends lost 2 bases at V and 4 bases at J; junction bases unmatched: 7. CDR3 DNA sequence: TGTGCCAGCAGCTTAACGTCCCTAGCGGGTTACAATGAGCAGTTCTTC. It specifies CASSLTSLAGYNEQFF.

The chain recombines TRBV30 with TRBJ1-5, with D possibly matching TRBD1 (6 bases). Germline V lookup: CDR1 GTSNPN, CDR2 SVGIG (reference sequence). The CDR3 consists of 15 residues. The V end lost 0 bases, the J end lost 4 bases, and 13 bases lay between the germline ends. The CDR3 protein is CAWSVGIQGNQPQHF. The CDR3 DNA sequence: TGTGCCTGGAGTGTAGGTATACAGGGTAATCAGCCCCAGCATTTT.

The V and J genes are TRBV28 and TRBJ1-3, with a tentative D call TRBD1 (5 bases). Trimming shortened V by 3 bases and J by 9 bases, and 12 bases separated the two germline ends. CDR3 length equals 13 residues. CDR1 is MDHEN and CDR2 is SYDVKM in the germline V gene. CDR3 DNA: TGTGCCAGCAGTTTGGGACTTCCCGCCACCATATATTTT. As protein: CASSLGLPATIYF. Drawing the rest from reference TRBV28 and TRBJ1-3, the complete variable domain is DVKVTQSSRYLVKRTGEKVFLECVQDMDHENMFWYRQDPGLGLRLIYFSYDVKMKEKGDIPEGYSVSREKKERFSLILESASTNQTSMYLCASSLGLPATIYFGEGSWLTVV.

The chain joins TRBV27 to TRBJ2-5; tentatively, D is TRBD1 or TRBD2 (6 bases each). V gave up 5 bases and J gave up 3 bases, with 10 bases separating them. Germline values: CDR1 MNHEY, CDR2 SMNVEV (reference sequence). The CDR3 covers 13 residues. CDR3 DNA: TGTGCCAGCAGTGGGGGGCCTAAAGAGACCCAGTACTTC. Its protein is CASSGGPKETQYF.

The chain uses TRBV11-2 and TRBJ2-1; D ambiguous. The CDR3 is 11 residues long. With 5 bases removed from V and 6 bases from J, the gap between germline ends came to 5 bases. The V gene's germline CDR1 is SGHAT and CDR2 FQNNGV. The CDR3 DNA sequence: TGTGCCAGCAGCAAGACCAATGAGCAGTTCTTC. Amino acid sequence: CASSKTNEQFF.

The V gene is TRBV7-2, the J gene TRBJ2-5; TRBD2 matches 12 bases. The CDR3 extends over 17 amino acids. V was clipped by 6 bases and J by 4 bases; unmatched bases: 12. CDR1 is SGHTA, CDR2 FQGNSA, per germline. The CDR3 nucleotides are TGTGCCAGCAGACGGGGGCGACTAGCGGGAGTGTCAGAGACCCAGTACTTC. Its protein is CASRRGRLAGVSETQYF.

The chain couples TRBV11-2 to TRBJ2-5, with D unresolved. V was clipped by 1 base and J by 4 bases, with 16 bases between them. Per germline, CDR1 SGHAT and CDR2 FQNNGV. The CDR3 sequence is 16 residues long. The CDR3 loop is CASSLAPPPALETQYF. DNA of the CDR3: TGTGCCAGCAGCTTAGCCCCACCGCCGGCTCTAGAGACCCAGTACTTC.

This chain connects TRBV7-9 to TRBJ1-4; TRBD1 aligns across 8 bases. The CDR3 length is 16 residues. Germline V gene data show CDR1 as SEHNR and CDR2 as FQNEAQ (reference sequence). Losses at the gene ends were 5 bases for V and 5 bases for J; bases not matched to a gene: 10. CDR3 loop: CASSPPTGGLNEKLFF. As DNA, the CDR3 is TGTGCCAGCAGCCCCCCCACAGGGGGACTAAATGAAAAACTGTTTTTT.

The chain employs TRBV19 and TRBJ1-5; the D gene is possibly TRBD1 (5 bases). Trimming pared 6 bases from V and 3 bases from J, leaving 21 bases between. Germline V gene sequence: CDR1 LNHDA, CDR2 SQIVND (reference sequence). The CDR3 has 17 amino acids. CDR3 in amino acids: CASSLGGGTAFNQPQHF. DNA of the CDR3: TGTGCCAGTAGCCTAGGAGGCGGGACGGCCTTCAATCAGCCCCAGCATTTT.

The chain couples TRBV5-1 to TRBJ1-1; TRBD1 might be the D (6 bases). Trimming shortened V by 0 bases and J by 4 bases, and 10 bases separated the two germline ends. CDR3 length equals 14 residues. Per the germline V gene, CDR1 is SGHRS and CDR2 is YFSETQ. The CDR3 nucleotides are TGCGCCAGCAGCTTGGCTGGGGGCGGCACTGAAGCTTTCTTT. Protein: CASSLAGGGTEAFF.

The chain links TRBV29-1 to TRBJ2-1; D possibly corresponds to TRBD2 (6 bases). Trimming shortened V by 5 bases and J by 3 bases, and 8 bases separated the two germline ends. Per the germline V gene, CDR1 is SQVTM and CDR2 is ANQGSEA. CDR3 length equals 12 residues. This CDR3 is CSVWRDYNEQFF. In DNA, the CDR3 is TGCAGCGTTTGGCGGGACTACAATGAGCAGTTCTTC.

The chain joins TRBV27 to TRBJ1-2; D is ambiguous. CDR1 is MNHEY and CDR2 is SMNVEV in the germline V gene (reference sequence). The length of the CDR3 is 14 residues. Trimming took off 2 bases at V and 1 base at J, with 8 bases between the two ends. The CDR3 DNA sequence: TGTGCCAGCAGTTTAGGAGGAGTTAACTATGGCTACACCTTC. Translation gives CASSLGGVNYGYTF.

The chain links TRBV5-4 to TRBJ2-7; D is uncertain. Germline V CDR1 and CDR2: SGHNT, YYREEE (reference sequence). V gave up 0 bases and J gave up 2 bases, with 6 bases separating them. This CDR3 has 13 residues. CDR3 loop: CASSLGGPYEQYF. CDR3 sequence (DNA): TGTGCCAGCAGCTTGGGTGGTCCCTACGAGCAGTACTTC.

V gene TRBV11-2 combines with J gene TRBJ1-3; D is undetermined. This CDR3 is 14 amino acids long. Deletions cut 4 bases from V and 0 bases from J, with 7 bases between. Germline V gives CDR1 SGHAT, CDR2 FQNNGV. The CDR3 spells CASSSRRSGNTIYF. The CDR3 DNA follows: TGTGCCAGCAGCTCCCGCCGCTCTGGAAACACCATATATTTT.

The chain is built from TRBV7-9 and TRBJ2-7, with D perhaps TRBD2 (6 bases). CDR1 SEHNR and CDR2 FQNEAQ come from the germline V gene (reference sequence). With 3 bases removed from V and 2 bases from J, the gap between germline ends came to 14 bases. The CDR3 totals 15 residues. This CDR3 reads CASSFGGVSTYEQYF. The CDR3 bases are TGTGCCAGCAGCTTTGGCGGGGTTAGTACCTACGAGCAGTACTTC.